This T cell receptor beta chain was retrieved from a study of blood T cell repertoires in COVID-19. Looking at the study overall: From the United States, Italy and Spain came samples of acute and convalescent COVID-19. Sample material is recorded as cDNA or gDNA derived from T cells, B-cell-depleted T cells, or PBMCs.

This table comes from immunoSEQ multiplex PCR, and its TCRdb copy is limited to in-frame clones, with some not included. The sample lists around 250,000 clones, approximately 85% seen once, with 9.1% in the top ten. This CDR3 contains 14 residues. Trimming left V 0 bases short and J 0 bases short, with 6 bases between. CDR1 is MNHEY, CDR2 SVGAGI, per germline. Study members were between about 18 and 100 years old and lived in some 26 US regions. Participant reports of clinical history set cohort assignment. This TCR came from a woman aged 45-65 years with acute COVID-19. The gene calls are TRBV6-5 and TRBJ2-7; D ambiguous. Sequencing was performed on PBMCs or T cells enriched from blood (not recorded which). This CDR3 reads CASSYSPSSYEQYF. CDR3 nucleotides: TGTGCCAGCAGTTACTCTCCGAGCTCCTACGAGCAGTACTTC.